This is a list of T cell receptor beta chains from one sample in a study of T cells in Graves' hyperthyroidism and ophthalmopathy. TCRdb reprocessed the multiplex PCR reads with MiXCR, giving one entry per CDR3 protein. The table includes about 740,000 distinct CDR3 sequences, roughly 15% detected once. Source material: blood. Every receptor here comes from a woman under 30 with Graves' hyperthyroidism. The CDR3 runs from the conserved cysteine through the conserved F or W. A D gene is named only where the DNA matches it firmly. The listing skips clone size in some rows; elsewhere it reads once, few, many or a size class.

size: many
D: NA
J: TRBJ2-7
V: TRBV13
DNA: TGTGCCAGCAGCTTAGGGGCAGGGTCGACCTACGAGCAGTACTTC
CDR3: CASSLGAGSTYEQYF

size: few
D: NA
J: TRBJ2-1
V: TRBV4-1
DNA: TGCGCCAGCAGCCAAACACAGGGGGGGTACAATGAGCAGTTCTTC
CDR3: CASSQTQGGYNEQFF

size: many
D: TRBD2
J: TRBJ2-7
V: TRBV11-2
DNA: TGTGCCAGCGAAGGACTAGGATCCTACGAGCAGTACTTC
CDR3: CASEGLGSYEQYF

size: NA
D: NA
J: TRBJ2-7
V: TRBV2
DNA: TGTGCCAGCAGTGAAGCGGAAGGGGGTTACTACGAGCAGTACTTC
CDR3: CASSEAEGGYYEQYF

size: many
D: NA
J: TRBJ1-2
V: TRBV13
DNA: TGTGCCAGCAGCGTCGGGTCCTCTCGGGATGGCTACACCTTC
CDR3: CASSVGSSRDGYTF

size: NA
D: TRBD2
J: TRBJ2-3
V: TRBV20-1
DNA: TGCAGTGCCCGAAACCTACTAGTAGCGGGAGTGACAGATACGCAGTATTTT
CDR3: CSARNLLVAGVTDTQYF

size: many
D: NA
J: TRBJ2-5
V: TRBV24-1
DNA: TGTGCCACCAGTGATTTAGGCAGCCGGGATGTACGGGGAGAGACCCAGTACTTC
CDR3: CATSDLGSRDVRGETQYF

size: few
D: NA
J: TRBJ2-2
V: TRBV28
DNA: TGTGCCAGCAGTTTGGACGGGGGAGGCACCGGGGAGCTGTTTTTT
CDR3: CASSLDGGGTGELFF

size: few
D: NA
J: TRBJ1-4
V: TRBV9
DNA: TGTGCCAGCAGCCCCCCCGCCGGAGGAGCTAATGAAAAACTGTTTTTT
CDR3: CASSPPAGGANEKLFF

size: NA
D: NA
J: TRBJ1-1
V: TRBV27
DNA: TGTGCCAGCAGTTTCTCCGGAGGGGGGAGCACTGAAGCTTTCTTT
CDR3: CASSFSGGGSTEAFF

size: once
D: NA
J: TRBJ1-5
V: TRBV19
DNA: TGTGCCAGTAGTATAGAGGGGGGACCCCAGCATTTT
CDR3: CASSIEGGPQHF

size: NA
D: NA
J: TRBJ1-1
V: TRBV18
DNA: TGTGCCAGCTCACCACCGACCTTACCGAAGGCTTTCTTT
CDR3: CASSPPTLPKAFF

size: many
D: NA
J: TRBJ1-1
V: TRBV28
DNA: TGTGCCAGCATCGACACGGGGGGGAACACTGAAGCTTTCTTT
CDR3: CASIDTGGNTEAFF

size: many
D: TRBD1
J: TRBJ2-7
V: TRBV20-1
DNA: TGCAGTGCTAGAGGGGACAGGATGATAAACGAGCAGTACTTC
CDR3: CSARGDRMINEQYF

size: few
D: NA
J: TRBJ2-3
V: TRBV20-1
DNA: TGCAGTGCTAGTCTGAGGGAGGCAGGCACAGATACGCAGTATTTT
CDR3: CSASLREAGTDTQYF

size: few
D: NA
J: TRBJ1-2
V: TRBV4-3
DNA: TGCGCCAGCAGCCAAGGCCCGGACGACAGATACTATGGCTACACCTTC
CDR3: CASSQGPDDRYYGYTF

size: many
D: NA
J: TRBJ2-1
V: TRBV20-1
DNA: TGCAGTGCTATTCGCCAGGGGTCACTCCTGCTGTGGAATGAGCAGTTCTTC
CDR3: CSAIRQGSLLLWNEQFF

size: many
D: TRBD2
J: TRBJ2-1
V: TRBV30
DNA: TGTGCCTGGGATAACCTAGCGGTGCGACGAATCGAGCAGTTCTTC
CDR3: CAWDNLAVRRIEQFF

size: few
D: NA
J: TRBJ2-5
V: TRBV9
DNA: TGTGCCAGCAGCAAGAGACTAGGAAGAGGCCAAGAGACCCAGTACTTC
CDR3: CASSKRLGRGQETQYF

size: NA
D: TRBD1
J: TRBJ2-2
V: TRBV20-1
DNA: TGCAGTGCTAGACCATTCGGGACAGGGGTTGATAGGCTGTTTTTT
CDR3: CSARPFGTGVDRLFF

size: few
D: NA
J: TRBJ2-7
V: TRBV20-1
DNA: TGCAGTGCTAGAGTCCCCGACAGCCCACTGCCCTACGAGCAGTACTTC
CDR3: CSARVPDSPLPYEQYF

size: many
D: TRBD2
J: TRBJ2-7
V: TRBV7-9
DNA: TGTGCCAGCAGCTTTGTCGGGAGGCGTCGTGACGACGAGCAGTACTTC
CDR3: CASSFVGRRRDDEQYF

size: NA
D: NA
J: TRBJ2-5
V: TRBV7-8
DNA: TGTGCCAGCAGCCCCGGCCCGGGGACCCAGTACTTC
CDR3: CASSPGPGTQYF

size: NA
D: NA
J: TRBJ2-1
V: TRBV20-1
DNA: TGCAGTGCTTTCGACGCGAACGGCAATGAGCAGTTCTTC
CDR3: CSAFDANGNEQFF

size: many
D: NA
J: TRBJ2-7
V: TRBV11-2
DNA: TGTGCCAGCAGCTTAGTGTTCGGGGCGGGAGAGCAGTACTTC
CDR3: CASSLVFGAGEQYF

size: many
D: NA
J: TRBJ1-3
V: TRBV7-9
DNA: TGTGCCAGCAGCCCCTGGGGGGCAACCGGACACCCTGGATATTTT
CDR3: CASSPWGATGHPGYF

size: many
D: NA
J: TRBJ1-4
V: TRBV2
DNA: TGTGCCAGCACTTGGACAGCTGCAACTAATGAAAAACTGTTTTTT
CDR3: CASTWTAATNEKLFF

size: NA
D: NA
J: TRBJ1-3
V: TRBV20-1
DNA: TGCAGTGCAGTAGGGGGCTCTGGAAACACCATATATTTT
CDR3: CSAVGGSGNTIYF

size: many
D: TRBD2
J: TRBJ2-1
V: TRBV20-1
DNA: TGCAGTGCTAGAGGCCTTGGGACTAGGAGTGGGAATGAGCAGTTCTTC
CDR3: CSARGLGTRSGNEQFF

size: NA
D: NA
J: TRBJ2-1
V: TRBV19
DNA: TGTGCCAGTACTCCCCCGGGGGACAAGAGCGGCCACTCCTACAATGAGCAGTTCTTC
CDR3: CASTPPGDKSGHSYNEQFF